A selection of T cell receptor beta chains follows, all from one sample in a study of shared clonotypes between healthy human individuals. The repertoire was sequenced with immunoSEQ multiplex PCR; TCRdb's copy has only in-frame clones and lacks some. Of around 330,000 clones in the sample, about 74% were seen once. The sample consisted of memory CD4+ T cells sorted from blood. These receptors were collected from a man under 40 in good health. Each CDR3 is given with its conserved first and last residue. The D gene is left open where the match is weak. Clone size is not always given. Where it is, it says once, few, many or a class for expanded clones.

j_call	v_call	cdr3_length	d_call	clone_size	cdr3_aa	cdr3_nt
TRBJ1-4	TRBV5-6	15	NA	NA	CASTRAAGDNEKLFF	TGTGCCAGCACCCGGGCGGCTGGCGATAATGAAAAACTGTTTTTT
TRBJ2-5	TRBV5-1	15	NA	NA	CASTMGGTAQETQYF	TGCGCCAGCACCATGGGGGGGACAGCCCAAGAGACCCAGTACTTC
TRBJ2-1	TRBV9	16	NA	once	CASSAQRGASYNEQFF	TGTGCCAGCAGCGCCCAAAGGGGGGCCTCCTACAATGAGCAGTTCTTC
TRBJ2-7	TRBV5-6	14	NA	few	CASSLVSELYEQYF	TGTGCCAGCAGCTTGGTATCCGAACTCTACGAGCAGTACTTC
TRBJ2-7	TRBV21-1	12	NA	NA	CAHTGQLYEQYF	TGTGCTCATACCGGGCAACTCTACGAGCAGTACTTC
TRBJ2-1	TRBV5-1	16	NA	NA	CASSLVATSSYNEQFF	TGCGCCAGCAGCTTGGTTGCGACTAGCTCCTACAATGAGCAGTTCTTC
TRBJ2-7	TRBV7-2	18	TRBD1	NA	CASSLAIMTTGPPYEQYF	TGTGCCAGCAGCTTAGCGATCATGACGACAGGGCCCCCCTACGAGCAGTACTTC
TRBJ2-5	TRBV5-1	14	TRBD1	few	CASSPDRGTETQYF	TGCGCCAGCAGCCCCGACAGGGGGACAGAGACCCAGTACTTC
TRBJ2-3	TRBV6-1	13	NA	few	CASSEENTDTQYF	TGTGCCAGCAGTGAGGAGAACACAGATACGCAGTATTTT
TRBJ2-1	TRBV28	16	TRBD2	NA	CASSSPGLAGYNEQFF	TGTGCCAGCAGCTCGCCTGGACTAGCGGGGTACAATGAGCAGTTCTTC
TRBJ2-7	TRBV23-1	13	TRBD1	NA	CARVGTVSYEQYF	TGCGCCCGGGTCGGGACAGTCTCCTACGAGCAGTACTTC
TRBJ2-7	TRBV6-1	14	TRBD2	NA	CASSVREGVWEQYF	TGTGCCAGCAGTGTCCGGGAGGGGGTTTGGGAGCAGTACTTC
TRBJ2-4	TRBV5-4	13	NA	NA	CASSPPGRDIQYF	TGTGCCAGCAGCCCACCCGGGCGAGACATTCAGTACTTC
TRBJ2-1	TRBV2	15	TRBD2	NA	CASSFSGRAGNEQFF	TGTGCCAGCAGCTTTAGCGGGAGGGCCGGCAATGAGCAGTTCTTC